This T cell receptor beta chain was sequenced during a study of T cell repertoires in cytomegalovirus infection. As for the study in general: It was recently identified HLA-C-restricted and well-studied HLA-B-restricted CMV epitopes that the study used. Carrying CMV and the relevant HLA type showed in public TCR beta signatures.

Study-wide findings and caveats: In two of eight donors, the top clonotype was HLA-C-restricted CMV-specific.

With regard to this clonotype: Its antigen remains unknown.

V lost 4 bases to trimming and J lost 2 bases; unmatched junction nucleotides: 6. In germline, CDR1 is SGHTA, CDR2 FQGNSA. The CDR3 loop spans 15 amino acids. One entry per CDR3 protein results from TCRdb running MiXCR on the reads. The sample consists of just over 450,000 distinct CDR3 sequences, about 39% of them appearing once. This sequence originates from a human donor in good health (CMV status not recorded). Some clones in this sample may be carry-over from other donors' samples. V gene TRBV7-2 combines with J gene TRBJ2-3; 7 nucleotides line up with TRBD1. The source was cultured PBMCs, collected from culture after CMV antigen stimulation. The CDR3 reads CASSSQTGLTDTQYF. The DNA for the CDR3 is TGTGCCAGCAGCTCCCAGACAGGGCTCACAGATACGCAGTATTTT.